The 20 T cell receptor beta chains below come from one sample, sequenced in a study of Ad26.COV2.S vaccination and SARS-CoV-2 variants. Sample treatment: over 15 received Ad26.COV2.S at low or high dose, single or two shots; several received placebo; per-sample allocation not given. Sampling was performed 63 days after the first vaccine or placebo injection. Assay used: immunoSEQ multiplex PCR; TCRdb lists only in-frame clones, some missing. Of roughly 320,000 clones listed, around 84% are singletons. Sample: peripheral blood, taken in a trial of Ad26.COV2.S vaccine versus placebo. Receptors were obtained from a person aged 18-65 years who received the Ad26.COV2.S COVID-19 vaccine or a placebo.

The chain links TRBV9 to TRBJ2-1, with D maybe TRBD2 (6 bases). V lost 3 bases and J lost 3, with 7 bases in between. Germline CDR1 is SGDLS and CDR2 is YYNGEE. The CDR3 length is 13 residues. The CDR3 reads CASSGLDYNEQFF. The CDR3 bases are TGTGCCAGCAGCGGACTAGACTACAATGAGCAGTTCTTC.

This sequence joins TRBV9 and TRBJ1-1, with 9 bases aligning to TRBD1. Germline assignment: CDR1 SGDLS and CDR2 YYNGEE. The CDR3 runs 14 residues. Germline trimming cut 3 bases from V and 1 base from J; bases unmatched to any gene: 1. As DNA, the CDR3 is TGTGCCAGCAGCGCGGGACAGGGGAACACTGAAGCTTTCTTT. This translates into CASSAGQGNTEAFF.

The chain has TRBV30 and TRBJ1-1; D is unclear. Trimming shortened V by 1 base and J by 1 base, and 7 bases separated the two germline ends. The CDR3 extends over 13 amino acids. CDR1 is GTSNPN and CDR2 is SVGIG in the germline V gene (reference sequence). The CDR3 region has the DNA TGTGCCTGGAGTGAATTCGGGAACACTGAAGCTTTCTTT. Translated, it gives CAWSEFGNTEAFF.

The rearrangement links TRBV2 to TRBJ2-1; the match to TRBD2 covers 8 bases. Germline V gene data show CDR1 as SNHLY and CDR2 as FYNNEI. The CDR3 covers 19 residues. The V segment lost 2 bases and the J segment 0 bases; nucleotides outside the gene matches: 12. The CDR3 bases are TGTGCCAGCAGTGAACCCCGAGGCGGGGGGCCCAGCTCCTACAATGAGCAGTTCTTC. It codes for CASSEPRGGGPSSYNEQFF.

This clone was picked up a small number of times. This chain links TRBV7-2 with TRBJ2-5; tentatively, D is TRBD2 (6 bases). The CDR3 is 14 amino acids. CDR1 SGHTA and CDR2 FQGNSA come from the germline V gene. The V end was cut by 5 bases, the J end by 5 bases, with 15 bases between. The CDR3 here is CASSAPGAVETQYF. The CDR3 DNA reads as TGTGCCAGCAGCGCTCCGGGAGCGGTGGAGACCCAGTACTTC.

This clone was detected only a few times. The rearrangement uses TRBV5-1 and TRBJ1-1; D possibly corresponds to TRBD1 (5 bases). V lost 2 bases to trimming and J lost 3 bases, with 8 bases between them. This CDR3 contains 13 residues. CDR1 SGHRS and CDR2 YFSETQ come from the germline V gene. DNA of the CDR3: TGCGCCAGCAGCTTTGGCAGGGACACTGAAGCTTTCTTT. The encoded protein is CASSFGRDTEAFF.

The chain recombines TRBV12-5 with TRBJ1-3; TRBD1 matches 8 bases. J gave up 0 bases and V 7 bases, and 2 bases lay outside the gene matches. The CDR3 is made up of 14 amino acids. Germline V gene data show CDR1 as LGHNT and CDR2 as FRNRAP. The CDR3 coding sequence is TGTGCTAGTGACAGGGGGTACTCTGGAAACACCATATATTTT. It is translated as CASDRGYSGNTIYF.

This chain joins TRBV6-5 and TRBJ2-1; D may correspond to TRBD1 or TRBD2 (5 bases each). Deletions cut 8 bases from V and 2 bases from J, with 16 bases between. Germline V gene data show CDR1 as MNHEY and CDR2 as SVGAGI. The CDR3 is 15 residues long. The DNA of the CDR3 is TGTGCCAGCGGCACGTCGGGGACCCCCTACAATGAGCAGTTCTTC. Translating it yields CASGTSGTPYNEQFF.

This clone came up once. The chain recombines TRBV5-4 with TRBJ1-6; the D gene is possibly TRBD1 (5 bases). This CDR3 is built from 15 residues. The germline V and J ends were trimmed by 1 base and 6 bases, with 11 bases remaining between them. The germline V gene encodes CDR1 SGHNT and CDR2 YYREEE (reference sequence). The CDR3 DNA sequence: TGTGCCAGCAGCTTGCAGGGAAACTTTAATTCACCCCTCCACTTT. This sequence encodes CASSLQGNFNSPLHF.

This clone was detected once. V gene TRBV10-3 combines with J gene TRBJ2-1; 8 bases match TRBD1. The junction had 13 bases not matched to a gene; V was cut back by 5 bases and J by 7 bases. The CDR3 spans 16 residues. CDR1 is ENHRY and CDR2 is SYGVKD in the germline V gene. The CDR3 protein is CAISHPTGTGSNEQFF. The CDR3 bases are TGTGCCATCAGTCACCCCACCGGGACAGGTTCGAATGAGCAGTTCTTC.

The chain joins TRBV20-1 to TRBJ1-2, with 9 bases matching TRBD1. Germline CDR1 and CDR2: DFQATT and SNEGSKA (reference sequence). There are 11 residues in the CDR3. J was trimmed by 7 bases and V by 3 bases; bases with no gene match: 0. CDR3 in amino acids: CSARTGGGYTF. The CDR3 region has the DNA TGCAGTGCTAGGACAGGGGGTGGCTACACCTTC.

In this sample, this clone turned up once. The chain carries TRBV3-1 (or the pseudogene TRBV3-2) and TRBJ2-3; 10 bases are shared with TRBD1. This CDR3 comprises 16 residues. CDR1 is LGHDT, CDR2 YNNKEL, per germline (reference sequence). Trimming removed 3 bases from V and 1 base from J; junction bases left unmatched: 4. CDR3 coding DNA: TGTGCCAGCAGCCATTTGGGGACAGGGGGCACAGATACGCAGTATTTT. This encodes CASSHLGTGGTDTQYF.

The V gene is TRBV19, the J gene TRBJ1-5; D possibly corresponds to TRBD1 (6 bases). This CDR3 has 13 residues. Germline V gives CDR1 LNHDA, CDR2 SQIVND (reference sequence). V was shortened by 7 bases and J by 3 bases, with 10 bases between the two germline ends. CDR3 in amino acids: CASTGQPNQPQHF. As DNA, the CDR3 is TGTGCCAGTACTGGACAGCCCAATCAGCCCCAGCATTTT.

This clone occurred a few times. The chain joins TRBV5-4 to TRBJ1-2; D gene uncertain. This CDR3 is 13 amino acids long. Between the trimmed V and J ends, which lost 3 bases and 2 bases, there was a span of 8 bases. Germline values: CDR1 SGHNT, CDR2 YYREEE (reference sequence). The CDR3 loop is CASSSDGNYGYTF. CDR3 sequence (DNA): TGTGCCAGCAGCTCGGACGGGAACTATGGCTACACCTTC.

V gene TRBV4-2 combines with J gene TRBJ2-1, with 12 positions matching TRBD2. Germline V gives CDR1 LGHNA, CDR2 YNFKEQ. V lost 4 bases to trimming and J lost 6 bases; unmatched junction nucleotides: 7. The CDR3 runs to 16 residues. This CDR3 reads CASSPIPSGGVNEQFF. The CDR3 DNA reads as TGTGCCAGCAGCCCTATCCCTAGCGGGGGGGTCAATGAGCAGTTCTTC.

CDR3 coding DNA: TGTGCCAGCAGCCCTCCCGGGACTTCTAACACCGGGGAGCTGTTTTTT. It encodes CASSPPGTSNTGELFF. The chain carries TRBV7-3 and TRBJ2-2, with D tentatively TRBD2 (6 bases). The CDR3 contains 16 residues. Germline CDR1 reads SGHTA; CDR2 reads FQGTGA. The V gene lost 5 bases and the J gene lost 2 bases, with 15 bases spanning the gap.

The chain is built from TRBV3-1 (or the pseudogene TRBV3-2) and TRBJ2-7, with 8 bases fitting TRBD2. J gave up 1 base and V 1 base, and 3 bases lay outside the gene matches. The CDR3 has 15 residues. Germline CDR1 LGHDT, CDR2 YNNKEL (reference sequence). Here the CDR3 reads CASSQAGGRSYEQYF. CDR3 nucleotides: TGTGCCAGCAGCCAAGCGGGGGGGCGGTCCTACGAGCAGTACTTC.

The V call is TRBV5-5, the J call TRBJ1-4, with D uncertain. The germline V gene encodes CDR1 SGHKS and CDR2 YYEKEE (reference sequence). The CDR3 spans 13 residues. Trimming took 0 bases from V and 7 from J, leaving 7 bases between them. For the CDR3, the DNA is TGTGCCAGCAGCTTGGCGCCGCCTGAAAAACTGTTTTTT. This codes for CASSLAPPEKLFF. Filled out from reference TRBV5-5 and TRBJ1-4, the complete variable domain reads DAGVTQSPTHLIKTRGQQVTLRCSPISGHKSVSWYQQVLGQGPQFIFQYYEKEERGRGNFPDRFSARQFPNYSSELNVNALLLGDSALYLCASSLAPPEKLFFGSGTQLSVL.

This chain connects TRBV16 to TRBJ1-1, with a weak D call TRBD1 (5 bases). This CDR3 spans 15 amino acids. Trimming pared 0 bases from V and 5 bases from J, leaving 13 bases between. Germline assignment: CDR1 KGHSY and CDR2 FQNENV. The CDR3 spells CASSQSVRAQTEAFF. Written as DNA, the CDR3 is TGTGCCAGCAGCCAATCTGTCAGGGCCCAAACTGAAGCTTTCTTT.

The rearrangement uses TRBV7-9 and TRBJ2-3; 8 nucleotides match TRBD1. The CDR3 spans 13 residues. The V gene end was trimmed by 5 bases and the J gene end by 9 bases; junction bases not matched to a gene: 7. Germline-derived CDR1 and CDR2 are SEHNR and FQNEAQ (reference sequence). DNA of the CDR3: TGTGCCAGCAGCCGAGGACAGGGTCGGACGCAGTATTTT. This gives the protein CASSRGQGRTQYF.